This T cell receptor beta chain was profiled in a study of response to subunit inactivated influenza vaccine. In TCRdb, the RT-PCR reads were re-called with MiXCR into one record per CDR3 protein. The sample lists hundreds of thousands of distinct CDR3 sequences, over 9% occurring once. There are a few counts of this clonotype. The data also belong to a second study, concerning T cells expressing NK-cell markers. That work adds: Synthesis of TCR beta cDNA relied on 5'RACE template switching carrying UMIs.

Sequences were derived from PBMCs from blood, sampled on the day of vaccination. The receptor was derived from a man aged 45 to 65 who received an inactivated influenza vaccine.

The CDR3 spells CASSPPPTYEQYF. As DNA, the CDR3 is TGTGCCAGCAGCCCCCCCCCCACCTACGAGCAGTACTTC. The rearrangement joins TRBV7-2 to TRBJ2-7; D remains unclear. Germline loops: CDR1 SGHTA, CDR2 FQGNSA. CDR3 length equals 13 residues. V was shortened by 5 bases and J by 2 bases, with 10 bases between the two germline ends.